A single sample is the source of the 18 T cell receptor beta chains below, sequenced in a study of blood T cell repertoires in COVID-19. Measured with immunoSEQ multiplex PCR; TCRdb has only the in-frame clones, and not every one. This sample carries just under 350,000 clones, 88% of them seen once, and the ten largest clones take 5.5% to 7.5%. The sequencing sample was made of peripheral blood. Source of these receptors: a woman in her 70s with COVID-19, enrolled during active disease.

This clone was detected only a few times. The genes are TRBV10-1 and TRBJ2-7, with D perhaps TRBD2 (6 bases). V gave up 0 bases and J gave up 7 bases, with 13 bases separating them. This CDR3 is 14 amino acids long. Per the germline V gene, CDR1 is WNHNN and CDR2 is SYGVQD (reference sequence). Written as DNA, the CDR3 is TGCGCCAGCAGTGAGTCTGGGACGGGAGCGGAGCAGTACTTC. Translation gives CASSESGTGAEQYF.

The V call is TRBV6-6, the J call TRBJ1-6; 12 nucleotides line up with TRBD1. Germline CDR1 is MNHNY and CDR2 is SVGAGI (reference sequence). There are 14 residues in the CDR3. The V and J ends lost 6 bases and 9 bases, in that order; junction bases with no gene match: 3. The CDR3 nucleotides are TGTGCCAGCAGCCCGGGACAGGGGGCTTCACCCCTCCACTTT. As protein: CASSPGQGASPLHF.

This rearrangement joins TRBV11-2 to TRBJ2-5; 11 nucleotides line up with TRBD2. From germline, CDR1 is SGHAT and CDR2 FQNNGV. The CDR3 runs to 16 residues. J was trimmed by 2 bases and V by 3 bases; bases with no gene match: 5. CDR3 residues: CASSFLAGGPQETQYF. The DNA for the CDR3 is TGTGCCAGCAGCTTCCTAGCGGGGGGACCGCAAGAGACCCAGTACTTC.

This clone was seen a handful of times. This chain uses TRBV19 with TRBJ2-3; D perhaps matches TRBD2 (6 bases). Between the trimmed V and J ends, which lost 2 bases and 1 base, there was a span of 10 bases. From germline, CDR1 is LNHDA and CDR2 SQIVND (reference sequence). This CDR3 has 15 amino acids. This CDR3 reads CASSIPRGGTDTQYF. Written as DNA, the CDR3 is TGTGCCAGTAGTATACCCCGCGGGGGCACAGATACGCAGTATTTT.

The V call is TRBV11-3, the J call TRBJ1-1; D is possibly TRBD1 (6 bases). This CDR3 spans 15 amino acids. Germline CDR1 SGHNT, CDR2 YENEEA. V was pared by 5 bases and J by 5 bases, with 18 bases between. CDR3 nucleotides: TGTGCCAGCAGCCGAACTCAGGGGCCTCAAACTGAAGCTTTCTTT. Its protein is CASSRTQGPQTEAFF.

This chain's CDR3 is CASSVGGKGTTPVNEQFF. The CDR3 DNA sequence: TGTGCCAGCAGCGTAGGCGGGAAGGGGACTACCCCCGTCAATGAGCAGTTCTTC. This chain uses TRBV9 with TRBJ2-1, with 7 positions matching TRBD2. This CDR3 region has 18 residues. Germline-derived CDR1 and CDR2 are SGDLS and YYNGEE. After removal of 0 bases from V and 6 bases from J, the junction contained 15 bases not matched to a gene.

The chain carries TRBV30 and TRBJ2-3; D possibly corresponds to TRBD2 (6 bases). This CDR3 is 17 amino acids long. Per germline, CDR1 GTSNPN and CDR2 SVGIG (reference sequence). V lost 2 bases and J lost 4, with 22 bases in between. Here the CDR3 DNA reads TGTGCCTGGAGTAGGTTCCGGGACTTACCTTACTCAGATACGCAGTATTTT. This translates into CAWSRFRDLPYSDTQYF. Together with reference TRBV30 and TRBJ2-3, the CDR3 gives the full variable domain: SQTIHQWPATLVQPVGSPLSLECTVEGTSNPNLYWYRQAAGRGLQLLFYSVGIGQISSEVPQNLSASRPQDRQFILSSKKLLLSDSGFYLCAWSRFRDLPYSDTQYFGPGTRLTVL.

This chain connects TRBV5-1 to TRBJ2-5; the D gene is possibly TRBD2 (5 bases). This CDR3 spans 15 amino acids. Trimming took 4 bases from V and 3 from J, leaving 16 bases between them. The germline V gene encodes CDR1 SGHRS and CDR2 YFSETQ. The CDR3 DNA follows: TGCGCCAGCAGCGATACGAGTAGAGGGAAAGAGACCCAGTACTTC. Its translation is CASSDTSRGKETQYF.

The chain has TRBV19 and TRBJ1-5, with 9 bases lining up with TRBD1. The V and J ends lost 5 bases and 5 bases, in that order; junction bases with no gene match: 10. Germline V gene data show CDR1 as LNHDA and CDR2 as SQIVND (reference sequence). The CDR3 is made up of 16 amino acids. In DNA form, the CDR3 reads TGTGCCAGTAGTCCCGGGGACAGGGTACCAGATCAGCCCCAGCATTTT. Its translation is CASSPGDRVPDQPQHF.

The chain joins TRBV3-1 (or the pseudogene TRBV3-2) to TRBJ1-4; TRBD1 might be the D (6 bases). CDR1 is LGHDT and CDR2 is YNNKEL in the germline V gene (reference sequence). The CDR3 runs 12 residues. The ends were cut back, 6 bases at V and 8 bases at J, with 10 bases in the middle. This chain's CDR3 is CASSVDREKLFF. The CDR3 bases are TGTGCCAGCAGTGTGGACAGAGAAAAACTGTTTTTT.

The table lists this clone with a few counts. V is TRBV7-9 and J is TRBJ1-6; no firm D call. The germline V gene encodes CDR1 SEHNR and CDR2 FQNEAQ (reference sequence). CDR3 length equals 14 residues. V lost 2 bases and J 5 bases, leaving 7 bases between the germline ends. CDR3 in DNA: TGTGCCAGCAGCTTACGACAAGATAATTCACCCCTCCACTTT. It translates to CASSLRQDNSPLHF.

This chain links TRBV9 with TRBJ2-1, with 8 nucleotides matching TRBD2. CDR3 length equals 16 residues. Germline loops: CDR1 SGDLS, CDR2 YYNGEE. With 0 bases clipped from V and 2 bases from J, the junction kept 4 bases outside the gene matches. This chain's CDR3 is CASSVEAGVAYNEQFF. CDR3 nucleotide sequence: TGTGCCAGCAGCGTAGAAGCGGGGGTGGCCTACAATGAGCAGTTCTTC.

This chain joins TRBV4-1 and TRBJ2-2; D is ambiguous. This CDR3 has 15 amino acids. Germline loops: CDR1 MGHRA, CDR2 YSYEKL. Trimming stripped 1 base from V and 1 base from J, with 7 bases between. The CDR3 loop is CASSQVGRNTGELFF. CDR3 DNA: TGCGCCAGCAGCCAAGTTGGCAGGAACACCGGGGAGCTGTTTTTT.

This chain links TRBV7-2 with TRBJ1-1; D call uncertain. This CDR3 spans 14 amino acids. Germline V gene sequence: CDR1 SGHTA, CDR2 FQGNSA. The V and J ends lost 2 bases and 3 bases respectively, with 10 bases between them. In DNA, the CDR3 is TGTGCCAGCAGCTTACTAGCTACAGACACTGAAGCTTTCTTT. As protein: CASSLLATDTEAFF.

The table lists this clone with a few counts. This rearrangement joins TRBV20-1 to TRBJ2-5; 9 positions match TRBD1. This CDR3 region has 14 residues. V lost 3 bases and J lost 5; bases outside the gene matches: 7. The germline V gene has CDR1 DFQATT and CDR2 SNEGSKA (reference sequence). Here the CDR3 DNA reads TGCAGTGCTAGTAAGGGACAGGGTGGGGAGACCCAGTACTTC. It codes for CSASKGQGGETQYF.

The J gene is TRBJ2-3, the V gene TRBV5-1; D might be TRBD1 (6 bases). The germline V gene encodes CDR1 SGHRS and CDR2 YFSETQ. Trimming cost V 4 bases and J 6 bases, with 15 bases left between them. This CDR3 is 14 amino acids long. CDR3 DNA: TGCGCCAGCAGCGTACAGGGATATTCGGATACGCAGTATTTT. Translation: CASSVQGYSDTQYF.

The V call is TRBV28, the J call TRBJ1-2, with 12 bases aligning to TRBD1. The CDR3 has 17 residues. V shed 4 bases, J shed 8 bases, and the junction held 14 bases outside the gene matches. The germline CDR1 and CDR2 sequences are MDHEN and SYDVKM. The CDR3 coding sequence is TGTGCCAGCAGTTCGTCCCGGGACAGGGGGCGGGACGTCGGCTACACCTTC. Its translation is CASSSSRDRGRDVGYTF.

The chain links TRBV19 to TRBJ2-3, with TRBD1 as a possible D gene (7 bases). Trimming removed 6 bases from V and 0 bases from J, with 10 bases in between. The germline gives CDR1 LNHDA, CDR2 SQIVND (reference sequence). The CDR3 consists of 14 residues. Written as DNA, the CDR3 is TGTGCCAGTAGCTCAGGGGGGAGCACAGATACGCAGTATTTT. This encodes CASSSGGSTDTQYF.